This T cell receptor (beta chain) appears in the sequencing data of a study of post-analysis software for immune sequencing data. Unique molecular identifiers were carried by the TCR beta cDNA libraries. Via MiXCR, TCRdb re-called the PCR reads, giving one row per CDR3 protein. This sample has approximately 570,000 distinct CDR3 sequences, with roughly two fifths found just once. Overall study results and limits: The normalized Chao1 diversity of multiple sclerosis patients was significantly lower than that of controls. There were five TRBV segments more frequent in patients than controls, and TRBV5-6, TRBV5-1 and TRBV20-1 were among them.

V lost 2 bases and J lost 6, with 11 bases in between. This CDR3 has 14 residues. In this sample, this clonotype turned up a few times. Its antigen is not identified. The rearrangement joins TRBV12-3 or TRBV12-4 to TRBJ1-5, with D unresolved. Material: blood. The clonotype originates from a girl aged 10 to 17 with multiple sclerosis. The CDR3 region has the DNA TGTGCCAGCAGTTTAAGAGTAAAGGGTCAGCCCCAGCATTTT. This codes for CASSLRVKGQPQHF.